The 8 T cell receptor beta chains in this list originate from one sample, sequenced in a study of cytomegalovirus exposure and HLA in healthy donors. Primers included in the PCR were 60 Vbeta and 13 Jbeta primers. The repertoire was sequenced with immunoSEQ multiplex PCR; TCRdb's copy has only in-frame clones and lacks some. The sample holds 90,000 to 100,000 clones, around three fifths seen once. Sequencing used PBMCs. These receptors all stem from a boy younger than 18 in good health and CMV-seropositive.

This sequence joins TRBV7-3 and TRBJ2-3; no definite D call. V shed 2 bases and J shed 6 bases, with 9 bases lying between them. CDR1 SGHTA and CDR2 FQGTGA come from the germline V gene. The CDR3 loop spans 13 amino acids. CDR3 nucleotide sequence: TGTGCCAGCAGCTTAGGTTACGGTGATACGCAGTATTTT. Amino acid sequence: CASSLGYGDTQYF.

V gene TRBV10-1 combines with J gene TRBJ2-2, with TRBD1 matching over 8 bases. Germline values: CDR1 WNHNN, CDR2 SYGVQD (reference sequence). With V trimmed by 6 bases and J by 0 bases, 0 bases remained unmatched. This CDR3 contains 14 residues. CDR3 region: CASRDRANTGELFF. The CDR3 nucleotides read TGCGCCAGCAGGGACAGGGCGAACACCGGGGAGCTGTTTTTT.

CDR3 sequence: CASSSPTEGTQYF. As DNA, the CDR3 is TGTGCCAGCAGCTCACCTACAGAGGGGACCCAGTACTTC. The J gene is TRBJ2-5, the V gene TRBV7-3; D possibly corresponds to TRBD2 (5 bases). Germline CDR1 reads SGHTA; CDR2 reads FQGTGA. The germline V and J ends were trimmed by 4 bases and 7 bases, with 13 bases remaining between them. This CDR3 comprises 13 residues.

The CDR3 spells CSVEEGGETQYF. CDR3 nucleotides: TGCAGCGTTGAGGAGGGAGGGGAGACCCAGTACTTC. The chain couples TRBV29-1 to TRBJ2-5, with 7 bases identical to TRBD2. The V and J ends lost 3 bases and 5 bases, in that order; junction bases with no gene match: 3. This CDR3 comprises 12 residues. Germline V gives CDR1 SQVTM, CDR2 ANQGSEA.

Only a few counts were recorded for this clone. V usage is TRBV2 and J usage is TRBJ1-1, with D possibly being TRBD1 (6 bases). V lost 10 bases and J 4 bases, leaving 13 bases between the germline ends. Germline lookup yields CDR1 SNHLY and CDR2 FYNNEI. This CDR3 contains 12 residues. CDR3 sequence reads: CATQTGGTEAFF. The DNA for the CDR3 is TGTGCCACCCAGACAGGAGGCACTGAAGCTTTCTTT.

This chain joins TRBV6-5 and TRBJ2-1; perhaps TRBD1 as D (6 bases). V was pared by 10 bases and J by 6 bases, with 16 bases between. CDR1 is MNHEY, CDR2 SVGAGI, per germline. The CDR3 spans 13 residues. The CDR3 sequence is CATRRGTGNEQFF. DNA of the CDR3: TGTGCCACCCGCAGGGGAACGGGCAATGAGCAGTTCTTC.

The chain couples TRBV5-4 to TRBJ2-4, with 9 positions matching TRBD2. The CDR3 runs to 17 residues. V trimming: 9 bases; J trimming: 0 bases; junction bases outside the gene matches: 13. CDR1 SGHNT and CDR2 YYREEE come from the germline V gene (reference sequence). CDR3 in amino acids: CATHSGSEGLAKNIQYF. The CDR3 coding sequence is TGTGCCACCCATAGCGGGAGCGAGGGGCTAGCCAAAAACATTCAGTACTTC. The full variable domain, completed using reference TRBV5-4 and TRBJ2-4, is ETGVTQSPTHLIKTRGQQVTLRCSSQSGHNTVSWYQQALGQGPQFIFQYYREEENGRGNFPPRFSGLQFPNYSSELNVNALELDDSALYLCATHSGSEGLAKNIQYFGAGTRLSVL.

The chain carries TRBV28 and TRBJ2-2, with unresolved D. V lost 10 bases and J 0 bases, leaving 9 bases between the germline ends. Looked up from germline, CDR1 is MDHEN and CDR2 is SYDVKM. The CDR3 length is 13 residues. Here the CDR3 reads CAIQRANTGELFF. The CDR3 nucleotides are TGTGCCATCCAGCGAGCGAACACCGGGGAGCTGTTTTTT. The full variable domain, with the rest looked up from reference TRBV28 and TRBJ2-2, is DVKVTQSSRYLVKRTGEKVFLECVQDMDHENMFWYRQDPGLGLRLIYFSYDVKMKEKGDIPEGYSVSREKKERFSLILESASTNQTSMYLCAIQRANTGELFFGEGSRLTVL.